The following is a T cell receptor (beta chain) sequence with its context. The data are from a study of shared T cell receptors in the human thymus. TCRdb's copy holds only in-frame clones and misses some; the assay was immunoSEQ multiplex PCR. The top ten clones hold 0.01% of a sample with approximately 660,000 clones, over 75% of them seen once. The germline V gene encodes CDR1 SGHVS and CDR2 FNYEAQ. This CDR3 is built from 14 residues. Trimming pared 5 bases from V and 5 bases from J, leaving 13 bases between. Another study also made use of these data, one on human thymus T cells. That study reports: Those donating were healthy Finnish infants in corrective surgery for congenital heart defects.

The source of this sequence is a boy younger than two with a congenital heart defect. The V call is TRBV7-6, the J call TRBJ2-1, with D possibly being TRBD1 (6 bases). The material sequenced was thymocytes. CDR3 in DNA: TGTGCCAGCAGCCCCCCGGGACAACACAATGAGCAGTTCTTC. This codes for CASSPPGQHNEQFF.